One sample yielded the 29 T cell receptor beta chains listed below, sequenced in a study of monozygotic twins with inflammatory bowel disease. TCRdb re-called the 5' RACE reads, yielding one record per CDR3 amino acid sequence without DNA. The sample totals about 440,000 distinct CDR3 sequences; its top ten clones hold 2.4%. The source material was blood. The receptor set was obtained from a human donor with ulcerative colitis or Crohn's disease, or a healthy co-twin of an affected twin (not recorded which).

J is TRBJ1-1 and V is TRBV18; TCRdb names TRBD1, which stays unverified in the absence of DNA. Germline values: CDR1 KGHSH, CDR2 LQKENI. The CDR3 has 13 residues. This chain's CDR3 is CASSRELNTEAFF.

This chain uses TRBV5-4 with TRBJ2-1; TCRdb outputs TRBD2, but without DNA this stays unchecked. This CDR3 spans 16 amino acids. Germline lookup yields CDR1 SGHNT and CDR2 YYREEE (reference sequence). The CDR3: CASSLERDPYYNEQFF.

The V call is TRBV9, the J call TRBJ2-2. This CDR3 region has 14 residues. Germline V gene sequence: CDR1 SGDLS, CDR2 YYNGEE. The CDR3 spells CASSVEINTGELFF.

CDR3 amino acids: CASSQEGPSAYEQYF. This sequence joins TRBV4-1 and TRBJ2-7; TCRdb picks TRBD2, but there is no DNA to check that call. Germline values: CDR1 MGHRA, CDR2 YSYEKL. The CDR3 loop spans 15 amino acids.

This chain links TRBV6-1 with TRBJ1-1. CDR3 size: 13 residues. CDR1 is MNHNS and CDR2 is SASEGT in the germline V gene. The CDR3: CASIVQPNTEAFF.

V gene TRBV20-1 combines with J gene TRBJ1-4. This CDR3 spans 13 amino acids. From germline, CDR1 is DFQATT and CDR2 SNEGSKA (reference sequence). The CDR3 protein is CSARLGPNEKLFF.

The chain employs TRBV10-3 and TRBJ2-6; TCRdb designates TRBD1, a call that cannot be tested without DNA. Per the germline V gene, CDR1 is ENHRY and CDR2 is SYGVKD. This CDR3 region has 18 residues. This chain's CDR3 is CAISESHRGASGANVLTF.

The chain links TRBV5-6 to TRBJ2-2; the D call of TRBD1 rests on TCRdb alone, since no DNA is present to check it. The CDR3 is 16 residues long. In germline, CDR1 is SGHDT, CDR2 YYEEEE. This CDR3 reads CASTLGQGANTGELFF.

This chain uses TRBV5-1 with TRBJ1-2. Per the germline V gene, CDR1 is SGHRS and CDR2 is YFSETQ. This CDR3 spans 13 amino acids. Here the CDR3 reads CASSFDTRYGYTF.

This chain links TRBV12-3 or TRBV12-4 with TRBJ2-3; absent DNA, TCRdb's TRBD1 call cannot be checked. There are 14 residues in the CDR3. The CDR3: CASSSQGRTDTQYF.

This chain joins TRBV6-2 or TRBV6-3 and TRBJ2-7; the D gene TCRdb calls, TRBD2, cannot be checked with no DNA. Germline lookup yields CDR1 MNHEY and CDR2 SVGEGT. The CDR3 is 15 residues long. The CDR3 here is CASSPRLAGLYEQYF.

The chain links TRBV11-2 to TRBJ2-7. The CDR3 has 13 residues. In germline, CDR1 is SGHAT, CDR2 FQNNGV. This chain's CDR3 is CASSLDRQYEQYF.

The gene calls are TRBV12-3 or TRBV12-4 and TRBJ2-1; the D call of TRBD2 rests on TCRdb alone, since no DNA is present to check it. The CDR3 runs to 15 residues. CDR3 in amino acids: CASSLATSGFNEQFF.

This chain uses TRBV20-1 with TRBJ2-6. This CDR3 comprises 15 residues. Germline values: CDR1 DFQATT, CDR2 SNEGSKA (reference sequence). The CDR3 here is CSASPGISGANVLTF.

This chain links TRBV5-1 with TRBJ1-2; the D call from TCRdb, TRBD1, cannot be confirmed without DNA. The CDR3 spans 17 residues. The V gene's germline CDR1 is SGHRS and CDR2 YFSETQ. CDR3 sequence: CASSPAYGTEIHYGYTF. The full variable domain, with the rest looked up from reference TRBV5-1 and TRBJ1-2, is KAGVTQTPRYLIKTRGQQVTLSCSPISGHRSVSWYQQTPGQGLQFLFEYFSETQRNKGNFPGRFSGRQFSNSRSEMNVSTLELGDSALYLCASSPAYGTEIHYGYTFGSGTRLTVV.

This sequence joins TRBV15 and TRBJ2-3; TCRdb reports TRBD2, a call that lacks DNA to check it against. Germline loops: CDR1 LNHNV, CDR2 YYDKDF (reference sequence). The CDR3 extends over 17 amino acids. This CDR3 reads CATSRVSGGIGTDTQYF.

V usage is TRBV5-6 and J usage is TRBJ1-1. The CDR3 contains 14 residues. The germline V gene has CDR1 SGHDT and CDR2 YYEEEE. The CDR3 region is CASSMDYSVTEAFF. Variable domain in full (rest from reference TRBV5-6 and TRBJ1-1): DAGVTQSPTHLIKTRGQQVTLRCSPKSGHDTVSWYQQALGQGPQFIFQYYEEEERQRGNFPDRFSGHQFPNYSSELNVNALLLGDSALYLCASSMDYSVTEAFFGQGTRLTVV.

The chain recombines TRBV7-8 with TRBJ1-5; the D call of TRBD1 rests on TCRdb alone, since no DNA is present to check it. CDR1 is SGHVS, CDR2 FQNEAQ, per germline. The CDR3 loop spans 14 amino acids. CDR3 loop: CASSSQGIEQPQHF.

CDR3 in amino acids: CASSPRDMNEQFF. The J gene is TRBJ2-1, the V gene TRBV9; TCRdb's D call of TRBD1 is untestable without DNA. The CDR3 has 13 amino acids. Germline V gene data show CDR1 as SGDLS and CDR2 as YYNGEE.

The genes are TRBV29-1 and TRBJ1-5; TCRdb's assignment of TRBD1 cannot be checked, as there is no DNA. The germline V gene has CDR1 SQVTM and CDR2 ANQGSEA. This CDR3 is built from 11 residues. The chain's CDR3 is CSVEVMGAQHF.

The chain combines TRBV12-3 or TRBV12-4 with TRBJ1-1. The CDR3 is made up of 11 amino acids. This CDR3 is CASSVGTEAFF.

The chain is built from TRBV7-6 and TRBJ2-2; the TCRdb D gene call, TRBD1, has no DNA to confirm it. CDR3 length equals 17 residues. Germline V CDR1 and CDR2: SGHVS, FNYEAQ. The CDR3 here is CASSLGDALDHTGELFF.

The chain links TRBV12-3 or TRBV12-4 to TRBJ2-7; lacking DNA, the TRBD2 call made by TCRdb goes unchecked. The CDR3 is 12 residues long. The CDR3 sequence: CASTSPGNEQYF.

V usage is TRBV10-3 and J usage is TRBJ1-5; the TCRdb D gene call, TRBD1, has no DNA to confirm it. This CDR3 is 13 amino acids long. The germline CDR1 and CDR2 sequences are ENHRY and SYGVKD. CDR3 amino acids: CAISTGGSQPQHF.

The chain joins TRBV14 to TRBJ2-3; TCRdb's D call of TRBD2 is untestable without DNA. This CDR3 region has 17 residues. CDR1 is SGHDN and CDR2 is FVKESK in the germline V gene. CDR3 sequence: CASSQDRLAVAPDTQYF.

The chain recombines TRBV29-1 with TRBJ2-3; TCRdb's D call of TRBD1 is untestable without DNA. This CDR3 has 14 residues. From germline, CDR1 is SQVTM and CDR2 ANQGSEA. The CDR3 reads CSATGTSFTDTQYF.

V and J are TRBV10-3 and TRBJ2-7; TCRdb selects TRBD1, and the lack of DNA leaves this call unchecked. This CDR3 contains 15 residues. Per the germline V gene, CDR1 is ENHRY and CDR2 is SYGVKD. The CDR3 here is CAISDGTGLSYEQYF.

This chain links TRBV6-5 with TRBJ1-5. The CDR3 loop spans 13 amino acids. The V gene's germline CDR1 is MNHEY and CDR2 SVGAGI. CDR3: CASSTQKSQPQHF.

This rearrangement joins TRBV7-3 to TRBJ1-1. The V gene's germline CDR1 is SGHTA and CDR2 FQGTGA. The CDR3 is made up of 13 amino acids. CDR3 protein: CASSLRSGVEAFF.